These 2 T cell receptor beta chains share one sample of origin, sequenced in a study of CD39 and CD103 CD8 tumor-infiltrating T cells. The assay was immunoSEQ multiplex PCR, and TCRdb's table has in-frame clones only and misses some. The data contain about 17,000 clones, about 89% of them singletons. The sample taken for sequencing was CD8+ T cells sorted from blood. The subset here: total memory CD8 T cells (CD45RA-CCR7+/-) from blood or uninvolved lymph node. These receptors were obtained from a human donor with head and neck squamous cell carcinoma.

The chain recombines TRBV7-9 with TRBJ2-7; possibly TRBD1 for D (5 bases). The germline V and J ends were trimmed by 5 bases and 6 bases, with 29 bases remaining between them. The CDR3 contains 18 residues. CDR1 and CDR2 from the germline V gene are SEHNR and FQNEAQ (reference sequence). The CDR3 nucleotides read TGTGCCAGCAGCCGCACACAAGGGTTGGGGCCAGACCGGCGCGAGCAGTACTTC. Amino acid sequence: CASSRTQGLGPDRREQYF.

The chain combines TRBV7-9 with TRBJ1-1; D remains ambiguous. CDR1 and CDR2 (germline): SEHNR, FQNEAQ (reference sequence). This CDR3 is built from 16 residues. V was trimmed by 1 base and J by 2 bases, leaving 14 bases between them. The CDR3 nucleotides read TGTGCCAGCAGCTTAGGGGTCTCCGGGAGAAACACTGAAGCTTTCTTT. Protein sequence: CASSLGVSGRNTEAFF.